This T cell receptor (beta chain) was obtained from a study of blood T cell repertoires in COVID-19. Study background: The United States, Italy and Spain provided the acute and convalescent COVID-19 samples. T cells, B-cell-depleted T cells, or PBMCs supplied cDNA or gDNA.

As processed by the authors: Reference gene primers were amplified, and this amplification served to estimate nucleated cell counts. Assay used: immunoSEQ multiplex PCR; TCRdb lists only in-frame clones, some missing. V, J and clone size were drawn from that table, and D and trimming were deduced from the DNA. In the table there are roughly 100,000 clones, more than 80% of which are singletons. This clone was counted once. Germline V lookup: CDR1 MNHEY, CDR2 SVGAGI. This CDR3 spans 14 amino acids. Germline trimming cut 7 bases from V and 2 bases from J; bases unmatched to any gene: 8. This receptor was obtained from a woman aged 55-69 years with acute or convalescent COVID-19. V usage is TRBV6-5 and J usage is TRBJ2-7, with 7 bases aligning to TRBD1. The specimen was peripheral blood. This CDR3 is CASTPPGQPYEQYF. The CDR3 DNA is TGTGCCAGCACCCCCCCGGGACAGCCCTACGAGCAGTACTTC.